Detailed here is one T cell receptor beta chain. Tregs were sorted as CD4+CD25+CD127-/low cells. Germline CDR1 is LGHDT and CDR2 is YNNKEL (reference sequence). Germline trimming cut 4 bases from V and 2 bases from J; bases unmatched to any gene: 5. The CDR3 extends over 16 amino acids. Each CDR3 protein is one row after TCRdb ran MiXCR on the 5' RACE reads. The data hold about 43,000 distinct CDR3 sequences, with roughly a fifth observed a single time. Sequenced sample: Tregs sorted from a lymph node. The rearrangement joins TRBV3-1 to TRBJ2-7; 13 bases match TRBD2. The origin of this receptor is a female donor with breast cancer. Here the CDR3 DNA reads TGTGCCAGCAGCCCCGGGACTAGCGGGGACCCCTACGAGCAGTACTTC. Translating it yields CASSPGTSGDPYEQYF.